This T cell receptor (beta chain) was sequenced during a study of cytomegalovirus exposure and HLA in healthy donors. Overall study: A subsequent analysis reported that the 120 validation repertoires were produced on the same platform that had also been used for the approximately 700 first-cohort repertoires. Findings and caveats of the study: Subsequent analysis revealed that first-cohort TCR clusters tended to co-occur in the roughly 120 validation repertoires. TCR sequences were mostly rare, though some public TCRs occurred in many donors. Cytomegalovirus status was reportedly diagnosed by the classifier with high specificity and sensitivity.

The CDR3 sequence is 15 residues long. Trimming removed 2 bases from V and 0 bases from J, with 5 bases in between. The germline gives CDR1 PRHDT, CDR2 FYEKMQ (reference sequence). A note on this clone: As yet, its antigen is unknown.

Data came from immunoSEQ multiplex PCR; TCRdb stores just in-frame clones and leaves some out. This table holds hundreds of thousands of clones, 75% to 90% found once. This receptor was obtained from a woman aged 18 to 35 in good health and CMV-seronegative. The sample comprised PBMCs. The chain links TRBV13 to TRBJ2-6; D is ambiguous. The CDR3 DNA reads as TGTGCCAGCAGCTTAAGGAACTCTGGGGCCAACGTCCTGACTTTC. This sequence encodes CASSLRNSGANVLTF.